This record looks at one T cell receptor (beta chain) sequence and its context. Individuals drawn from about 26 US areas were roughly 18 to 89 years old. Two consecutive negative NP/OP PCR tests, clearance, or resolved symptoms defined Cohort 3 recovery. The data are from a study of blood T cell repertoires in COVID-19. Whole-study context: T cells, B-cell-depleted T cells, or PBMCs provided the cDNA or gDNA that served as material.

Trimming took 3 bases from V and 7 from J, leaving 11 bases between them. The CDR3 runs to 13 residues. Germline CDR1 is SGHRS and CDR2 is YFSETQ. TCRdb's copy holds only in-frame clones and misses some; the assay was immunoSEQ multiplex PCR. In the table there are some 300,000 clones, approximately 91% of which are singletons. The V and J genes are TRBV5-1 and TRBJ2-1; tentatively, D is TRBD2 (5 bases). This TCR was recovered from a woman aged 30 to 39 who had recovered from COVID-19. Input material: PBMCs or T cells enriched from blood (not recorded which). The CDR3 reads CASSSTRGNEQFF. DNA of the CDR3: TGCGCCAGCAGCTCTACTAGAGGTAATGAGCAGTTCTTC.